What follows are 7 T cell receptor beta chains derived from one specimen sequenced in a study of cytomegalovirus exposure and HLA in healthy donors. Both 60 Vbeta primers and 13 Jbeta primers went into the PCR. Sequenced by immunoSEQ multiplex PCR; TCRdb stores in-frame clones only, minus some. The sample gives 150,000 or so clones, about 70% of which show up once; 2.5% to 3.5% is in the top ten. The sequenced sample consisted of PBMCs. These receptors all come from a male donor in good health and CMV-seronegative.

The chain has TRBV6-5 and TRBJ2-5; TRBD2 is a possible D gene (5 bases). Deletions cut 2 bases from V and 4 bases from J, with 11 bases between. Germline loops: CDR1 MNHEY, CDR2 SVGAGI. The CDR3 totals 14 residues. In nucleotides, the CDR3 is TGTGCCAGCAGTTACGGGAGAACGGGAGAGACCCAGTACTTC. It specifies CASSYGRTGETQYF.

The chain combines TRBV28 with TRBJ2-3; D is undetermined. The CDR3 totals 16 residues. V was cut by 5 bases and J by 0 bases, with 15 bases left in between. In germline, CDR1 is MDHEN, CDR2 SYDVKM. This chain's CDR3 is CASSLGFTSSTDTQYF. The CDR3 nucleotides read TGTGCCAGCAGTCTTGGTTTTACTTCTAGCACAGATACGCAGTATTTT.

The chain couples TRBV28 to TRBJ1-3; TRBD1 matches 7 bases. The CDR3 sequence is 16 residues long. CDR1 is MDHEN, CDR2 SYDVKM, per germline. V dropped 5 bases and J dropped 4; count of bases not matched to a gene: 11. CDR3 amino acids: CASSPTDRAIGNTIYF. CDR3 nucleotides: TGTGCCAGCAGTCCGACCGACAGGGCGATAGGAAACACCATATATTTT.

The rearrangement links TRBV30 to TRBJ2-1, with a possible D match to TRBD1 (5 bases). The germline V gene encodes CDR1 GTSNPN and CDR2 SVGIG (reference sequence). This CDR3 has 11 amino acids. V shed 8 bases and J shed 4 bases, with 9 bases lying between them. The CDR3 DNA is TGTGCCACCGACAGTTACAATGAGCAGTTCTTC. Its translation is CATDSYNEQFF. Full variable domain (rest looked up from reference TRBV30 and TRBJ2-1): SQTIHQWPATLVQPVGSPLSLECTVEGTSNPNLYWYRQAAGRGLQLLFYSVGIGQISSEVPQNLSASRPQDRQFILSSKKLLLSDSGFYLCATDSYNEQFFGPGTRLTVL.

The CDR3 here is CASRQQRGRYEQYF. The CDR3, as DNA: TGTGCCAGCAGACAACAGCGCGGGAGATACGAGCAGTACTTC. The J gene is TRBJ2-7, the V gene TRBV2, with 7 nucleotides matching TRBD2. The germline V gene has CDR1 SNHLY and CDR2 FYNNEI. The CDR3 loop spans 14 amino acids. Losses at the gene ends were 6 bases for V and 4 bases for J; bases not matched to a gene: 9.

The genes are TRBV25-1 and TRBJ1-2, with a weak D call TRBD1 (5 bases). Germline V lookup: CDR1 MGHDK, CDR2 SYGVNS. V was cut by 0 bases and J by 4 bases, with 9 bases left in between. This CDR3 region has 14 residues. The CDR3 protein is CASSEYSQGYGYTF. DNA for the CDR3: TGTGCCAGCAGTGAATATAGCCAGGGCTATGGCTACACCTTC.

The chain uses TRBV6-5 and TRBJ2-1; 9 bases are shared with TRBD1. V lost 0 bases and J lost 7; bases outside the gene matches: 4. Germline V gene sequence: CDR1 MNHEY, CDR2 SVGAGI. The CDR3 consists of 15 residues. The CDR3 reads CASSYSPGQGNEQFF. For the CDR3, the DNA is TGTGCCAGCAGTTACTCTCCGGGACAGGGAAATGAGCAGTTCTTC.